The 27 T cell receptor beta chains presented below share a single source sample, sequenced in a study of blood T cell repertoires in COVID-19. The assay was immunoSEQ multiplex PCR, and TCRdb's table has in-frame clones only and misses some. This table has 190,000 or so clones, roughly four fifths appearing once. Sequenced: peripheral blood. The receptor source for this set is a man aged 45-60 years who had recovered from COVID-19.

V gene TRBV7-2 combines with J gene TRBJ2-3; perhaps TRBD1 as D (5 bases). The CDR3 consists of 14 residues. The germline gives CDR1 SGHTA, CDR2 FQGNSA. The V and J ends lost 4 bases and 4 bases respectively, with 12 bases between them. The CDR3 sequence is CASSYLGAADTQYF. CDR3 coding DNA: TGTGCCAGCAGCTACTTAGGGGCGGCAGATACGCAGTATTTT.

The chain joins TRBV10-3 to TRBJ1-3; 9 nucleotides align to TRBD1. Germline CDR1 and CDR2: ENHRY and SYGVKD. The CDR3 sequence is 15 residues long. V shed 7 bases, J shed 2 bases, and the junction held 6 bases outside the gene matches. CDR3 nucleotides: TGTGCCATCATGGGGGACAGGGTAGCTGGAAACACCATATATTTT. Protein sequence: CAIMGDRVAGNTIYF.

This chain joins TRBV3-1 (or the pseudogene TRBV3-2) and TRBJ2-5; maybe TRBD2 (7 bases). The CDR3 totals 19 residues. CDR1 is LGHDT, CDR2 YNNKEL, per germline (reference sequence). Trimming left V 0 bases short and J 1 base short, with 21 bases between. CDR3 sequence reads: CASSQENLAGGPFQETQYF. The DNA of the CDR3 is TGTGCCAGCAGCCAAGAAAATCTCGCCGGGGGGCCCTTCCAAGAGACCCAGTACTTC.

The chain couples TRBV25-1 to TRBJ1-2; D possibly corresponds to TRBD1 (5 bases). Per the germline V gene, CDR1 is MGHDK and CDR2 is SYGVNS. The CDR3 covers 15 residues. The V end lost 4 bases, the J end lost 4 bases, and 16 bases lay between the germline ends. The CDR3 spells CASSAGGDMLYGYTF. CDR3 sequence (DNA): TGTGCCAGCAGTGCGGGGGGGGATATGCTCTATGGCTACACCTTC.

This clone was detected a few times. V and J are TRBV19 and TRBJ1-5; tentatively, D is TRBD1 (6 bases). The length of the CDR3 is 15 residues. V was shortened by 5 bases and J by 2 bases, with 13 bases between the two germline ends. From germline, CDR1 is LNHDA and CDR2 SQIVND (reference sequence). The DNA of the CDR3 is TGTGCCAGTAGTGATACAGGGTCTGGCAATCAGCCCCAGCATTTT. Translation: CASSDTGSGNQPQHF.

This chain links TRBV3-1 (or the pseudogene TRBV3-2) with TRBJ2-1, with D perhaps TRBD2 (5 bases). Per the germline V gene, CDR1 is LGHDT and CDR2 is YNNKEL (reference sequence). CDR3 length equals 16 residues. The V gene lost 2 bases and the J gene lost 1 base, with 12 bases spanning the gap. The chain's CDR3 is CASSQNLAWSYNEQFF. In DNA, the CDR3 is TGTGCCAGCAGCCAAAATCTAGCTTGGTCCTACAATGAGCAGTTCTTC.

V and J are TRBV5-5 and TRBJ2-1; 9 positions match TRBD2. The germline V gene encodes CDR1 SGHKS and CDR2 YYEKEE (reference sequence). The CDR3 is made up of 15 amino acids. V lost 0 bases, J lost 7 bases, and 5 bases stayed unmatched. The CDR3 loop reads CASSLDFSGRNEQFF. Here the CDR3 DNA reads TGTGCCAGCAGCTTGGATTTTAGCGGGAGAAATGAGCAGTTCTTC.

This clone was recorded once. The V gene is TRBV11-3, the J gene TRBJ2-1; TRBD2 aligns across 7 bases. J was trimmed by 1 base and V by 5 bases; bases with no gene match: 11. Germline lookup yields CDR1 SGHNT and CDR2 YENEEA. This CDR3 comprises 17 residues. This chain's CDR3 is CASSVRGSSGSYNEQFF. CDR3 nucleotides: TGTGCCAGCAGCGTACGCGGGAGTTCGGGTTCCTACAATGAGCAGTTCTTC. The entire variable domain, with the rest obtained from reference TRBV11-3 and TRBJ2-1, is as follows: EAGVVQSPRYKIIEKKQPVAFWCNPISGHNTLYWYLQNLGQGPELLIRYENEEAVDDSQLPKDRFSAERLKGVDSTLKIQPAELGDSAVYLCASSVRGSSGSYNEQFFGPGTRLTVL.

V and J are TRBV6-5 and TRBJ2-7; TRBD1 matches 11 bases. This CDR3 is 14 amino acids long. The germline V gene has CDR1 MNHEY and CDR2 SVGAGI. The trim removed 8 bases at V and 3 bases at J, leaving 6 bases unmatched. Here the CDR3 reads CASLDRGRDYEQYF. The CDR3 DNA sequence: TGTGCCAGCCTGGACAGGGGGCGCGACTACGAGCAGTACTTC.

The chain uses TRBV7-2 and TRBJ2-7; 7 nucleotides agree with TRBD1. V shed 5 bases, J shed 0 bases, and the junction held 7 bases outside the gene matches. CDR1 and CDR2 (germline): SGHTA, FQGNSA. This CDR3 has 15 amino acids. The CDR3 loop is CASSLRPGGSYEQYF. In nucleotides, the CDR3 is TGTGCCAGCAGCCTCCGCCCAGGGGGCTCCTACGAGCAGTACTTC.

This chain connects TRBV29-1 to TRBJ1-4, with a weak D call TRBD1 (5 bases). The CDR3 has 14 residues. V lost 6 bases and J lost 7, with 18 bases in between. CDR1 is SQVTM, CDR2 ANQGSEA, per germline. CDR3 DNA sequence: TGCAGCGTAAGCCCAGGGCGGACGGTTGAAAAACTGTTTTTT. Protein: CSVSPGRTVEKLFF.

This chain joins TRBV28 and TRBJ1-5; no clear D. CDR1 MDHEN and CDR2 SYDVKM come from the germline V gene. V was trimmed by 5 bases and J by 6 bases, leaving 14 bases between them. CDR3 length: 14 amino acids. CDR3 amino acids: CASSLMSPGQPQHF. The CDR3 coding sequence is TGTGCCAGCAGTCTTATGAGTCCAGGTCAGCCCCAGCATTTT. Full variable domain (remainder filled in from reference TRBV28 and TRBJ1-5): DVKVTQSSRYLVKRTGEKVFLECVQDMDHENMFWYRQDPGLGLRLIYFSYDVKMKEKGDIPEGYSVSREKKERFSLILESASTNQTSMYLCASSLMSPGQPQHFGDGTRLSIL.

This rearrangement joins TRBV4-1 to TRBJ1-2, with 8 bases lining up with TRBD1. CDR3 length equals 16 residues. V dropped 4 bases and J dropped 9; count of bases not matched to a gene: 16. Germline values: CDR1 MGHRA, CDR2 YSYEKL. CDR3 in amino acids: CASSLVSGTGDMRYTF. Here the CDR3 DNA reads TGCGCCAGCAGCCTTGTTTCAGGGACAGGCGATATGCGCTACACCTTC.

V and J are TRBV7-2 and TRBJ2-7; 7 nucleotides agree with TRBD2. V lost 5 bases and J lost 1; bases outside the gene matches: 14. Germline CDR1 is SGHTA and CDR2 is FQGNSA. There are 17 residues in the CDR3. This chain's CDR3 is CASSPARGIGLSYEQYF. Written as DNA, the CDR3 is TGTGCCAGCAGCCCCGCGCGGGGGATAGGCCTATCCTACGAGCAGTACTTC.

The genes are TRBV9 and TRBJ2-2; D might be TRBD2 (6 bases). CDR3 length equals 14 residues. The V end lost 3 bases, the J end lost 8 bases, and 14 bases lay between the germline ends. Germline V lookup: CDR1 SGDLS, CDR2 YYNGEE. The CDR3 spells CASSGGLILGELFF. Here the CDR3 DNA reads TGTGCCAGCAGCGGGGGACTTATCTTGGGGGAGCTGTTTTTT.

The V gene is TRBV11-2, the J gene TRBJ2-7; maybe TRBD1 (6 bases). Trimming stripped 4 bases from V and 0 bases from J, with 10 bases between. This CDR3 region has 14 residues. Germline lookup yields CDR1 SGHAT and CDR2 FQNNGV. CDR3 bases: TGTGCCAGCAGCTCACGGACAGACTCCTACGAGCAGTACTTC. Translating gives CASSSRTDSYEQYF.

The chain employs TRBV7-7 and TRBJ2-1, with TRBD2 as a possible D gene (6 bases). The CDR3 is 13 residues long. Germline-derived CDR1 and CDR2 are SSHAT and FNYEAQ (reference sequence). V was pared by 5 bases and J by 6 bases, with 11 bases between. The CDR3 nucleotides read TGTGCCAGCAGCACTAGCTCGGGCAATGAGCAGTTCTTC. Translated: CASSTSSGNEQFF.

This clone was seen only a few times. The chain uses TRBV6-7 and TRBJ1-6; D is ambiguous. TRBV6-7 is treated as an ORF (open reading frame) with a function not yet certain. The CDR3 totals 21 residues. V was clipped by 3 bases and J by 6 bases, with 30 bases between them. CDR3 coding DNA: TGTGCCAGCAGTTATGTCACCCACCGGGAGCGCCCTAAGATCCCTAATTCACCCCTCCACTTT. Protein sequence: CASSYVTHRERPKIPNSPLHF.

This chain uses TRBV5-4 with TRBJ2-1, with 8 bases identical to TRBD1. The CDR3 runs to 15 residues. Germline CDR1 and CDR2: SGHNT and YYREEE (reference sequence). V trimming: 4 bases; J trimming: 4 bases; junction bases outside the gene matches: 7. CDR3 nucleotides: TGTGCCAGCAGCGCACAGGGGGGAACATACAATGAGCAGTTCTTC. Protein sequence: CASSAQGGTYNEQFF. Based on the CDR3 plus reference TRBV5-4 and TRBJ2-1, the full variable domain is ETGVTQSPTHLIKTRGQQVTLRCSSQSGHNTVSWYQQALGQGPQFIFQYYREEENGRGNFPPRFSGLQFPNYSSELNVNALELDDSALYLCASSAQGGTYNEQFFGPGTRLTVL.

The V gene is TRBV5-6, the J gene TRBJ1-2; D perhaps matches TRBD1 (5 bases). The ends were cut back, 0 bases at V and 0 bases at J, with 6 bases in the middle. Germline V lookup: CDR1 SGHDT, CDR2 YYEEEE. The CDR3 is 14 amino acids. CDR3 residues: CASSLAGANYGYTF. The DNA for the CDR3 is TGTGCCAGCAGCTTGGCGGGGGCTAACTATGGCTACACCTTC.

This chain joins TRBV27 and TRBJ1-2, with a weak D call TRBD1 (6 bases). The CDR3 has 16 amino acids. Trimming took off 0 bases at V and 4 bases at J, with 15 bases between the two ends. Germline V gene lookup returns CDR1 MNHEY and CDR2 SMNVEV (reference sequence). In DNA, the CDR3 is TGTGCCAGCAGTTTATCGATCTCCAGGGGTGCCTATGGCTACACCTTC. This encodes CASSLSISRGAYGYTF.

V and J are TRBV5-8 and TRBJ2-3; 14 bases fit TRBD2. J was trimmed by 3 bases and V by 6 bases; bases with no gene match: 9. Germline V gene data show CDR1 as SGHTS and CDR2 as YDEGEE. CDR3 length equals 17 residues. Here the CDR3 DNA reads TGTGCCAGCAACCAAGGACTAGCGGGAGGAAGGACAGATACGCAGTATTTT. This sequence encodes CASNQGLAGGRTDTQYF.

The V call is TRBV11-2, the J call TRBJ2-5; D may be TRBD2 (6 bases). Looked up from germline, CDR1 is SGHAT and CDR2 is FQNNGV. Between the trimmed V and J ends, which lost 9 bases and 4 bases, there was a span of 21 bases. CDR3 length: 15 residues. The CDR3 region has the DNA TGTGCCAGTTTCACTCGGCGCGGGAAGGTAGAGACCCAGTACTTC. This gives the protein CASFTRRGKVETQYF.

In DNA, the CDR3 is TGTGCCAGCAGCCGGACTAGCGGGAGCCCCCGCTCCTACAATGAGCAGTTCTTC. It specifies CASSRTSGSPRSYNEQFF. The V and J genes are TRBV7-8 and TRBJ2-1, with 13 bases lining up with TRBD2. The CDR3 consists of 18 residues. J was trimmed by 0 bases and V by 5 bases; bases with no gene match: 7. Germline V gene data show CDR1 as SGHVS and CDR2 as FQNEAQ. The variable domain in full, completed from reference TRBV7-8 and TRBJ2-1, reads GAGVSQSPRYKVAKRGQDVALRCDPISGHVSLFWYQQALGQGPEFLTYFQNEAQLDKSGLPSDRFFAERPEGSVSTLKIQRTQQEDSAVYLCASSRTSGSPRSYNEQFFGPGTRLTVL.

V and J are TRBV9 and TRBJ2-5; 9 nucleotides match TRBD1. Germline assignment: CDR1 SGDLS and CDR2 YYNGEE. This CDR3 contains 13 residues. V shed 0 bases and J 14 bases; nucleotides not matched to a gene: 8. The CDR3 DNA sequence: TGTGCCAGCAGCGTAGACATGGGACAGGGACCTTACTTC. Its translation is CASSVDMGQGPYF. The full variable domain, in which reference TRBV9 and TRBJ2-5 provide the parts outside the CDR3, is DSGVTQTPKHLITATGQRVTLRCSPRSGDLSVYWYQQSLDQGLQFLIQYYNGEERAKGNILERFSAQQFPDLHSELNLSSLELGDSALYFCASSVDMGQGPYFGPGTRLLVL.

The chain joins TRBV7-2 to TRBJ1-5; unclear D gene. There are 14 residues in the CDR3. V lost 5 bases and J lost 0, with 8 bases in between. Germline CDR1 SGHTA, CDR2 FQGNSA. The CDR3 loop is CASSHGDSNQPQHF. In DNA form, the CDR3 reads TGTGCCAGCAGCCACGGGGATAGCAATCAGCCCCAGCATTTT.

The sample holds a few counts of this clone. The chain joins TRBV27 to TRBJ2-1; 11 nucleotides agree with TRBD1. This CDR3 contains 19 residues. The germline V gene has CDR1 MNHEY and CDR2 SMNVEV (reference sequence). Trimming at V came to 6 bases and at J to 0 bases, leaving 13 bases not matched to a gene. The CDR3 protein is CASSPGQGAAGSSYNEQFF. DNA for the CDR3: TGTGCCAGCAGCCCCGGACAGGGGGCGGCGGGGAGCTCCTACAATGAGCAGTTCTTC.